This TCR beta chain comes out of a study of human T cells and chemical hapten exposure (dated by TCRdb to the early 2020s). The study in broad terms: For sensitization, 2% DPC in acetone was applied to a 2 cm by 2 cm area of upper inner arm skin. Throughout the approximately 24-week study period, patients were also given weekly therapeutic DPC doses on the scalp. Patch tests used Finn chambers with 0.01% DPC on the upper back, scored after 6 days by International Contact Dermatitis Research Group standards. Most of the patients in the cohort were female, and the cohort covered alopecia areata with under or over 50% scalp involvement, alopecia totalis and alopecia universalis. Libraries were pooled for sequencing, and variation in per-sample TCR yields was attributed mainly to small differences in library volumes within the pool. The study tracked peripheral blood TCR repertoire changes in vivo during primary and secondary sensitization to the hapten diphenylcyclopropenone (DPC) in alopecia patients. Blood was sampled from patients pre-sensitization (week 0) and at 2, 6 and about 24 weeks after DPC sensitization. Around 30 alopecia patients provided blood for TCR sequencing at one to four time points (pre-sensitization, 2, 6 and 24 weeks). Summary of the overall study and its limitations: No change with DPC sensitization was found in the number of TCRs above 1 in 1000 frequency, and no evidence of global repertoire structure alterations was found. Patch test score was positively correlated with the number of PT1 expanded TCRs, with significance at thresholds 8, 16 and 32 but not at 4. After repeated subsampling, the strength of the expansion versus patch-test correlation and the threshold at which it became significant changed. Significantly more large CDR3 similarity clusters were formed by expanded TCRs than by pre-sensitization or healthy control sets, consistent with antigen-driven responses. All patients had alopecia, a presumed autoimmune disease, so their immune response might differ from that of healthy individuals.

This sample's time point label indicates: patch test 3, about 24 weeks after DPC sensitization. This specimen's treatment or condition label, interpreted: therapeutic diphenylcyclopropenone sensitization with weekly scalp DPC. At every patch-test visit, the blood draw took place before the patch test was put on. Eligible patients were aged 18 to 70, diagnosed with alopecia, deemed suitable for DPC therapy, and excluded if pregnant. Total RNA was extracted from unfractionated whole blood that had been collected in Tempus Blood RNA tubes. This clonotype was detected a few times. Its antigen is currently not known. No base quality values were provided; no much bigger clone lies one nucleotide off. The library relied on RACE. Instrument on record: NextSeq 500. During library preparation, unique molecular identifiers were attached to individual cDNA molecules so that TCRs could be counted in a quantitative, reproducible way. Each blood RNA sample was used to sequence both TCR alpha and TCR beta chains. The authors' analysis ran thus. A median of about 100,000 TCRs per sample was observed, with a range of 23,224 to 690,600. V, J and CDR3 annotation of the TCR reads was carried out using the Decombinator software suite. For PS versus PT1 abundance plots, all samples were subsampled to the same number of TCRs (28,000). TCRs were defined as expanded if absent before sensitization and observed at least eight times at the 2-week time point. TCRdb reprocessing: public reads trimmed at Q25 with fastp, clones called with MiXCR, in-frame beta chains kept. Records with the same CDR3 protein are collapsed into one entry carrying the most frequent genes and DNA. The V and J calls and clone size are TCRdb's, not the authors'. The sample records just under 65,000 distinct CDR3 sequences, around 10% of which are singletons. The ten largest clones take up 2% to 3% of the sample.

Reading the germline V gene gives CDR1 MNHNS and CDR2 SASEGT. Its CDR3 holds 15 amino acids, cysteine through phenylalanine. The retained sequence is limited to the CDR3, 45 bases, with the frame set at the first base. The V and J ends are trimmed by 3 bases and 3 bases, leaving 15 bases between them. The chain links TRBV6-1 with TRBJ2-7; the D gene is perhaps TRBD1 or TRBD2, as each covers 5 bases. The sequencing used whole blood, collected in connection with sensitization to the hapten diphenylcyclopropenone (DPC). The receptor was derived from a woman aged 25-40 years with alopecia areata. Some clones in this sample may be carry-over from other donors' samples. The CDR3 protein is CASSEGLASVYEQYF. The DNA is TGTGCCAGCAGTGAGGGGCTAGCCTCGGTCTACGAGCAGTACTTC.